Following are 8 T cell receptor beta chains from one sample sequenced in a study of shared clonotypes between healthy human individuals. Repertoires were generated with immunoSEQ multiplex PCR, while TCRdb's copy carries only in-frame clones and drops some. The sample includes more than 2 million clones, approximately 96% seen only once; the top ten take around 0.13%. Sequenced material: naive CD4+ T cells sorted from blood. Noted subset: CD45RA+ positively selected. The source is a young man in good health.

V usage is TRBV10-2 and J usage is TRBJ1-4; 8 bases map to TRBD1. Trimming cost V 3 bases and J 8 bases; bases outside gene matches: 2. Germline loops: CDR1 WSHSY, CDR2 SAAADI. The CDR3 is 13 amino acids. The CDR3 region has the DNA TGCGCCAGCAGTGACAGGGGGCGAGAAAAACTGTTTTTT. As protein: CASSDRGREKLFF.

Concerning this clone: This sample also contains other DNA sequences that code for the same CDR3. The chain recombines TRBV18 with TRBJ1-1; D is undetermined. Deletions cut 0 bases from V and 0 bases from J, with 5 bases between. The CDR3 consists of 14 residues. Germline V lookup: CDR1 KGHSH, CDR2 LQKENI. The CDR3 region has the DNA TGTGCCAGCTCACCACCGAGTATGAACACTGAAGCTTTCTTT. This sequence encodes CASSPPSMNTEAFF.

CDR3 bases: TGTGCCAGCAGTTCCTACCCCGGCGGGGGAACCTACGAGCAGTACTTC. It translates to CASSSYPGGGTYEQYF. The genes are TRBV27 and TRBJ2-7, with TRBD2 matching over 7 bases. The trim removed 4 bases at V and 2 bases at J, leaving 11 bases unmatched. The germline gives CDR1 MNHEY, CDR2 SMNVEV (reference sequence). This CDR3 comprises 16 residues.

About this clone itself: Other DNA sequences of this sample code for an identical CDR3. The chain recombines TRBV10-3 with TRBJ2-3, with 7 bases identical to TRBD2. The CDR3 has 13 amino acids. From germline, CDR1 is ENHRY and CDR2 SYGVKD. V lost 8 bases to trimming and J lost 1 base; unmatched junction nucleotides: 3. In DNA, the CDR3 is TGTGCCATCTCCAGCGGGGGCACAGATACGCAGTATTTT. This codes for CAISSGGTDTQYF.

This sequence joins TRBV7-9 and TRBJ1-4; 7 bases are a match to TRBD1. V lost 1 base to trimming and J lost 6 bases; unmatched junction nucleotides: 5. The CDR3 runs to 15 residues. Germline V lookup: CDR1 SEHNR, CDR2 FQNEAQ (reference sequence). The CDR3 nucleotides are TGTGCCAGCAGCTTAGGAGACAGGGCCGATGAAAAACTGTTTTTT. Translated: CASSLGDRADEKLFF. Full variable domain (outside the CDR3, taken from reference TRBV7-9 and TRBJ1-4): DTGVSQNPRHKITKRGQNVTFRCDPISEHNRLYWYRQTLGQGPEFLTYFQNEAQLEKSRLLSDRFSAERPKGSFSTLEIQRTEQGDSAMYLCASSLGDRADEKLFFGSGTQLSVL.

The chain links TRBV2 to TRBJ1-2; maybe TRBD1 (6 bases). Germline loops: CDR1 SNHLY, CDR2 FYNNEI. Trimming stripped 9 bases from V and 2 bases from J, with 16 bases between. This CDR3 region has 14 residues. The CDR3 region has the DNA TGTGCCAGTCCCGGGCTGGACAGCAACTATGGCTACACCTTC. It yields the protein CASPGLDSNYGYTF.

This clone was seen just once. This chain links TRBV6-5 with TRBJ2-7, with TRBD1 matching over 9 bases. J lost 3 bases, V lost 6 bases, and 9 bases had no gene match. The CDR3 has 15 residues. CDR1 and CDR2 (germline): MNHEY, SVGAGI. The DNA for the CDR3 is TGTGCCAGCAGGACGGCGGGACAGGGAATCTACGAGCAGTACTTC. Translating gives CASRTAGQGIYEQYF.

This chain joins TRBV6-5 and TRBJ2-1, with 10 bases matching TRBD2. The CDR3 is 15 amino acids. The germline CDR1 and CDR2 sequences are MNHEY and SVGAGI. V shed 7 bases and J 2 bases; nucleotides not matched to a gene: 5. CDR3 residues: CASTASGGTYNEQFF. The CDR3 DNA reads TGTGCCAGCACTGCTAGCGGGGGTACCTACAATGAGCAGTTCTTC.